The 3 T cell receptor beta chains below were found in one sample sequenced in a study of shared clonotypes between healthy human individuals. The assay was immunoSEQ multiplex PCR, and TCRdb's table has in-frame clones only and misses some. This sample has roughly 1 million clones, with around 74% found just once. Source material: memory CD4+ T cells sorted from blood. Specified subset: CD45RA-negative fraction. Receptors were obtained from a man younger than 30 in good health.

This clone has more than one count but fewer than ten. The V gene is TRBV7-2, the J gene TRBJ1-3; a possible D gene is TRBD1 (6 bases). Per germline, CDR1 SGHTA and CDR2 FQGNSA. This CDR3 has 15 residues. Trimming took 3 bases from V and 0 from J, leaving 9 bases between them. The CDR3 protein is CASSFGGGSGNTIYF. Written as DNA, the CDR3 is TGTGCCAGCAGCTTCGGGGGCGGCTCTGGAAACACCATATATTTT.

The V gene is TRBV18, the J gene TRBJ1-6; tentative D call: TRBD1 (6 bases). CDR3 length: 16 residues. Germline V gene sequence: CDR1 KGHSH, CDR2 LQKENI. Deletions cut 5 bases from V and 5 bases from J, with 16 bases between. CDR3 DNA sequence: TGTGCCAGCTCAAGTAACAGGGTGGGGAATAATTCACCCCTCCACTTT. Amino acids: CASSSNRVGNNSPLHF.

The rearrangement joins TRBV18 to TRBJ1-2, with 8 bases lining up with TRBD1. This CDR3 contains 16 residues. V shed 0 bases and J 3 bases; nucleotides not matched to a gene: 6. Germline V gives CDR1 KGHSH, CDR2 LQKENI. In DNA, the CDR3 is TGTGCCAGCTCACCACCTTCAGGGGGCTCGTACTATGGCTACACCTTC. It yields the protein CASSPPSGGSYYGYTF.